This T cell receptor beta chain was sequenced for a study of T cells in Graves' hyperthyroidism and ophthalmopathy. Across the study: Peripheral blood samples were taken at initial diagnosis, prior to any treatment.

Amplification targeted TCR beta CDR3 regions from RNA transcripts. During a first-round RT-PCR of the TCR CDR3, the HTBI primer set was used. TCRdb passed the multiplex PCR reads through MiXCR, listing each CDR3 protein once. This table holds around 690,000 distinct CDR3 sequences, roughly 17% found once. Germline V gene lookup returns CDR1 KGHSH and CDR2 LQKENI. Trimming cost V 6 bases and J 3 bases; bases outside gene matches: 7. CDR3 length equals 15 residues. Those with hyperthyroidism were 18 to 65 years old, newly diagnosed, and ill for under 2 months. The rearrangement links TRBV18 to TRBJ2-5; 10 positions match TRBD1. Sequenced: blood. The sequence was collected from a man aged 45-65 years with Graves' hyperthyroidism. The CDR3 region has the DNA TGTGCCAGCTCCCCGCCGGGGACAGGGGAAGAGACCCAGTACTTC. It translates to CASSPPGTGEETQYF.